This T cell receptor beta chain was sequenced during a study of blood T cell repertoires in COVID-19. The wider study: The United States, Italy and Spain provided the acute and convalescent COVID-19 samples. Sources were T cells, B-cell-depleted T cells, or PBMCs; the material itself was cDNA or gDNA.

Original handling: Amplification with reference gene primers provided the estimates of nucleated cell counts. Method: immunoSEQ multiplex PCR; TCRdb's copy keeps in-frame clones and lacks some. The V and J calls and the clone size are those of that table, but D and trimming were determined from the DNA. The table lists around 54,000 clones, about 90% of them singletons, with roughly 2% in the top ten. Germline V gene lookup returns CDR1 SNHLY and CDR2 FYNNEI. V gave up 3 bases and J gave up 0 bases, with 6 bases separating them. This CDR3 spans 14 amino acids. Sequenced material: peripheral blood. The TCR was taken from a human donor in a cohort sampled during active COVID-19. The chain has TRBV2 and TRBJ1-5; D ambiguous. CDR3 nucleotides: TGTGCCAGCAGTGATGAGAGTAGCAATCAGCCCCAGCATTTT. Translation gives CASSDESSNQPQHF. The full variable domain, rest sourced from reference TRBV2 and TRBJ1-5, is EPEVTQTPSHQVTQMGQEVILRCVPISNHLYFYWYRQILGQKVEFLVSFYNNEISEKSEIFDDQFSVERPDGSNFTLKIRSTKLEDSAMYFCASSDESSNQPQHFGDGTRLSIL.